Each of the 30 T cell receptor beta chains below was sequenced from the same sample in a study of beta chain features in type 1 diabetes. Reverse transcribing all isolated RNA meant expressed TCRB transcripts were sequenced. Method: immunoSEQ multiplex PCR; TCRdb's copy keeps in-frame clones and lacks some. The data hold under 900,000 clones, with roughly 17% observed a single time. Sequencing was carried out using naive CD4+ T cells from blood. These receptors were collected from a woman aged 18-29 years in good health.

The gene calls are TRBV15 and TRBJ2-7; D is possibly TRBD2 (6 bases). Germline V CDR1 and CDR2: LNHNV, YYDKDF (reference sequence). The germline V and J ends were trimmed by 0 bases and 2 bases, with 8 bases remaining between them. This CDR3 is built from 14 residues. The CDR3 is CATSRDLATYEQYF. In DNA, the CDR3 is TGTGCCACCAGCAGAGATCTAGCGACCTACGAGCAGTACTTC.

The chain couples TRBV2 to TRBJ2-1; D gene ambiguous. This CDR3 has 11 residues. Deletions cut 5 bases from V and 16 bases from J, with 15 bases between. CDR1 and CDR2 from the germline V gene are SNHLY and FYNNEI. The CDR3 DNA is TGTGCCAGCAGTTTATCACAGAGAGACTTCTTC. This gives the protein CASSLSQRDFF.

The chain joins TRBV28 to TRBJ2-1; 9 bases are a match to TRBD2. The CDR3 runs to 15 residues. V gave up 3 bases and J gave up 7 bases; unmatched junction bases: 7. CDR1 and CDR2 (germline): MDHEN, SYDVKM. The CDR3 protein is CASSFLLAGENEQFF. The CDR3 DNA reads TGTGCCAGCAGTTTTCTGTTAGCGGGAGAGAATGAGCAGTTCTTC. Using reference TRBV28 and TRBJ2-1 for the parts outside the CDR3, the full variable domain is DVKVTQSSRYLVKRTGEKVFLECVQDMDHENMFWYRQDPGLGLRLIYFSYDVKMKEKGDIPEGYSVSREKKERFSLILESASTNQTSMYLCASSFLLAGENEQFFGPGTRLTVL.

Here the CDR3 reads CASSWSPGQSYEQYF. The CDR3 DNA is TGCGCCAGCAGCTGGTCGCCCGGACAAAGCTACGAGCAGTACTTC. J is TRBJ2-7 and V is TRBV5-1, with D perhaps TRBD1 (5 bases). V was clipped by 3 bases and J by 3 bases, with 16 bases between them. CDR3 length equals 15 residues. CDR1 and CDR2 from the germline V gene are SGHRS and YFSETQ.

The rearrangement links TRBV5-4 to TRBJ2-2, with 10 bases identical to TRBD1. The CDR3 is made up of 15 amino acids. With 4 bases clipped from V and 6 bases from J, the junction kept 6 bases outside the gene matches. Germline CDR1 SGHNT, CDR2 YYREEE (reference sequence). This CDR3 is CASSPDRGRAGELFF. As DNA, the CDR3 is TGTGCCAGCAGCCCTGACAGGGGGCGGGCCGGGGAGCTGTTTTTT.

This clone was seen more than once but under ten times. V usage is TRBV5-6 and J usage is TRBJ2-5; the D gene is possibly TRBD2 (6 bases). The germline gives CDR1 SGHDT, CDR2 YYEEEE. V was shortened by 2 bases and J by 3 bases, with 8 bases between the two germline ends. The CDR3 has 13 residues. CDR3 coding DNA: TGTGCCAGCAGCTTAGGCGGGGAAGAGACCCAGTACTTC. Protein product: CASSLGGEETQYF.

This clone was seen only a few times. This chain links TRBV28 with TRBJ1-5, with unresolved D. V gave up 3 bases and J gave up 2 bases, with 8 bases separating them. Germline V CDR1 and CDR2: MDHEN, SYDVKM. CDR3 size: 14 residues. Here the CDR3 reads CASSFGGRNQPQHF. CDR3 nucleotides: TGTGCCAGCAGTTTTGGCGGTCGCAATCAGCCCCAGCATTTT.

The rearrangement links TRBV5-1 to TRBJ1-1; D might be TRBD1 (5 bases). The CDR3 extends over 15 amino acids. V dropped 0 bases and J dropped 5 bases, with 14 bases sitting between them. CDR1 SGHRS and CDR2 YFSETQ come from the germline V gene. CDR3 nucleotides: TGCGCCAGCAGCTTGGGGATGAGGGGCCGAACTGAAGCTTTCTTT. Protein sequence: CASSLGMRGRTEAFF.

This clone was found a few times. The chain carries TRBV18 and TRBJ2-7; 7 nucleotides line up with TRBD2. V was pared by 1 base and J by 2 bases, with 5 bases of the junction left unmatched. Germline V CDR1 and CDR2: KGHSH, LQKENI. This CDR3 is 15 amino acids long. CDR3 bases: TGTGCCAGCTCACCACGCCCTAGCGGCACCTACGAGCAGTACTTC. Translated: CASSPRPSGTYEQYF.

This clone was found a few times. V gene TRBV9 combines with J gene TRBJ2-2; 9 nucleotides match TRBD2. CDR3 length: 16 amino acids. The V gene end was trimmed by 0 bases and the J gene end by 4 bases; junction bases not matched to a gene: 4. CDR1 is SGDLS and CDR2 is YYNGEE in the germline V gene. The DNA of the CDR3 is TGTGCCAGCAGCGTAGAACTAGCGGGCACCACCGGGGAGCTGTTTTTT. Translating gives CASSVELAGTTGELFF.

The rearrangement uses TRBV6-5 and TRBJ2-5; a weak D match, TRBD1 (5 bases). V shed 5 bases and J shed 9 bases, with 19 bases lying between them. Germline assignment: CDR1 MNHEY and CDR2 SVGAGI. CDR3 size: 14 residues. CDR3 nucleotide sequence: TGTGCCAGCAGTCCCAGGGTGGCCGCCATAGCCCAGTACTTC. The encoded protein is CASSPRVAAIAQYF.

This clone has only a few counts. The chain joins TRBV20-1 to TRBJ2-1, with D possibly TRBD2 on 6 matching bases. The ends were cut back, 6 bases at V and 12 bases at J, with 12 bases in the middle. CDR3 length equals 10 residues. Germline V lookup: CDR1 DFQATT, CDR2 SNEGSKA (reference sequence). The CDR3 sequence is CSAMTSRQFF. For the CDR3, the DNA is TGCAGTGCCATGACTAGTAGGCAGTTCTTC.

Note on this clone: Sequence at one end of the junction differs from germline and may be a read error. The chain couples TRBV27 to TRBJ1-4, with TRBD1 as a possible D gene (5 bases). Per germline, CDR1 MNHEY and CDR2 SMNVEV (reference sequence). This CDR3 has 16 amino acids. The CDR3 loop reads CASSFRTGPTIGTHPF. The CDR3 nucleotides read TGTGCCAGCAGTTTCCGAACGGGACCGACTATAGGAACCCACCCTTTT.

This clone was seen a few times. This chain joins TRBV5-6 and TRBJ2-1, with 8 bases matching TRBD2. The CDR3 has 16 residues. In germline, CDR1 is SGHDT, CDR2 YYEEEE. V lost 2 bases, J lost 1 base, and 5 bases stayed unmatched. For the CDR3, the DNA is TGTGCCAGCAGCTTAGAGCGGGAGTCTTCCTACAATGAGCAGTTCTTC. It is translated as CASSLERESSYNEQFF.

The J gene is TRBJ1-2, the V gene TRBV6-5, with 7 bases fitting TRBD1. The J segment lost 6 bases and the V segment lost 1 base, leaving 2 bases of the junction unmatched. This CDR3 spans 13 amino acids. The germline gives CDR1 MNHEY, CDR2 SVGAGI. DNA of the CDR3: TGTGCCAGCAGTTACTTCGGGACAGATGGCTACACCTTC. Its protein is CASSYFGTDGYTF.

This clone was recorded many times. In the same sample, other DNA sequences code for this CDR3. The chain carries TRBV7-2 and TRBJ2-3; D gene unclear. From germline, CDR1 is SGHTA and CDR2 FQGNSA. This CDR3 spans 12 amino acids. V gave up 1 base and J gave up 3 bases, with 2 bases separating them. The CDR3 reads CASSLDTDTQYF. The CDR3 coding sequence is TGTGCCAGCAGCTTAGATACAGATACGCAGTATTTT.

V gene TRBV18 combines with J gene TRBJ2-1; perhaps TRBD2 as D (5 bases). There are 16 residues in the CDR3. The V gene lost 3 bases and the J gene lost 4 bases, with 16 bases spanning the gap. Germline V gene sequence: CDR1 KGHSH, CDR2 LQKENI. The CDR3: CASSPVWERGYNEQFF. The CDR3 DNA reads TGTGCCAGCTCACCTGTTTGGGAGCGAGGTTACAATGAGCAGTTCTTC.

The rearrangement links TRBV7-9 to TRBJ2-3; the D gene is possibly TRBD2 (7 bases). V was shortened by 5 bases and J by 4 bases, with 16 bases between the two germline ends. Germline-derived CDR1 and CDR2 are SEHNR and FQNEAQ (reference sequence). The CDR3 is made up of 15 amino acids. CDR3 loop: CASSPQGGVPDTQYF. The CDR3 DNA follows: TGTGCCAGCAGCCCCCAAGGGGGGGTCCCAGATACGCAGTATTTT. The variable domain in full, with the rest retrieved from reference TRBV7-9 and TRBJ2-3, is DTGVSQNPRHKITKRGQNVTFRCDPISEHNRLYWYRQTLGQGPEFLTYFQNEAQLEKSRLLSDRFSAERPKGSFSTLEIQRTEQGDSAMYLCASSPQGGVPDTQYFGPGTRLTVL.

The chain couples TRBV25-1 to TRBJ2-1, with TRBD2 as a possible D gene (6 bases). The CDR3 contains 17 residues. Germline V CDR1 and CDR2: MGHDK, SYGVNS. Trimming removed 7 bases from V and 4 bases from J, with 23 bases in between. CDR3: CASTHAGLARIYNEQFF. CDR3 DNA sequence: TGTGCCAGCACCCACGCGGGGCTAGCTCGAATTTACAATGAGCAGTTCTTC.

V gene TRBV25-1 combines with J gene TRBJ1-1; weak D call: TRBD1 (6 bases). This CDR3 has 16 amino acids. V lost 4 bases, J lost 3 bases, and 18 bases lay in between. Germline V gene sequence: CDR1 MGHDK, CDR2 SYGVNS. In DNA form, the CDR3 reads TGTGCCAGCAGTGGCGACAGGATGGGAAATCACACTGAAGCTTTCTTT. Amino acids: CASSGDRMGNHTEAFF.

The CDR3 loop reads CASSPSDPRYTGNTIYF. CDR3 nucleotides: TGTGCCAGCTCACCATCAGACCCACGATATACTGGAAACACCATATATTTT. This rearrangement joins TRBV18 to TRBJ1-3; no definite D call. The length of the CDR3 is 17 residues. V lost 2 bases to trimming and J lost 2 bases, with 16 bases between them. Germline V gene lookup returns CDR1 KGHSH and CDR2 LQKENI.

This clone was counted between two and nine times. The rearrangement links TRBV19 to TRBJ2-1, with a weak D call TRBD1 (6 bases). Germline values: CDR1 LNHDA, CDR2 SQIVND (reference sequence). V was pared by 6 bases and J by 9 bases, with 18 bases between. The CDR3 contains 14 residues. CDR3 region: CASRGGTLRGEQFF. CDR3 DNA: TGTGCCAGTAGAGGGGGAACGTTACGGGGTGAGCAGTTCTTC. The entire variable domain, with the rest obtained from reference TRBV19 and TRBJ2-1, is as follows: DGGITQSPKYLFRKEGQNVTLSCEQNLNHDAMYWYRQDPGQGLRLIYYSQIVNDFQKGDIAEGYSVSREKKESFPLTVTSAQKNPTAFYLCASRGGTLRGEQFFGPGTRLTVL.

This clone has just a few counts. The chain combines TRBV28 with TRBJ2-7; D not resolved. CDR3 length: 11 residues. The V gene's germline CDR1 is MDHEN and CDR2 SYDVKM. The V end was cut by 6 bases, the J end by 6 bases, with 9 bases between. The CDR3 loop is CASRLWGEQYF. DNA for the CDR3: TGTGCCAGCAGACTATGGGGCGAGCAGTACTTC.

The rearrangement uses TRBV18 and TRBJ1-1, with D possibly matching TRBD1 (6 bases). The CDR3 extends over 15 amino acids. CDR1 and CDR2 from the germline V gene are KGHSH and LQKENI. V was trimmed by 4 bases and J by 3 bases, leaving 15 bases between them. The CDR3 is CASSLHRDWDTEAFF. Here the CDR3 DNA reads TGTGCCAGCTCACTTCACAGGGATTGGGACACTGAAGCTTTCTTT.

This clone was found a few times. DNA of the CDR3: TGTGCCAGCAGCTTAGGGCCGGGACTAGCGGGGGGCGGTGAAGGGGAGCTGTTTTTT. Its protein product is CASSLGPGLAGGGEGELFF. The genes are TRBV7-2 and TRBJ2-2, with 15 bases aligning to TRBD2. V lost 1 base to trimming and J lost 8 bases; unmatched junction nucleotides: 11. The CDR3 contains 19 residues. The germline CDR1 and CDR2 sequences are SGHTA and FQGNSA.

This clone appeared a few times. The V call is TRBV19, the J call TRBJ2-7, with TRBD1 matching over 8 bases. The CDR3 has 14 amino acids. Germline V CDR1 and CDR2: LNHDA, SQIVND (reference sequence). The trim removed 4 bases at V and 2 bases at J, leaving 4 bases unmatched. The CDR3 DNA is TGTGCCAGTAGTAGAAGGACAGGGCCCTACGAGCAGTACTTC. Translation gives CASSRRTGPYEQYF.

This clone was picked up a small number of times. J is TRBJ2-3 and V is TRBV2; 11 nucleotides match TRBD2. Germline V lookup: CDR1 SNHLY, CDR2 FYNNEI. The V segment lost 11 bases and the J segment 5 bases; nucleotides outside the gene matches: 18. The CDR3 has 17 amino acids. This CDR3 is CAGRYPLGLADRDTQYF. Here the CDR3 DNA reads TGTGCCGGCCGCTATCCCCTGGGACTAGCGGATCGAGATACGCAGTATTTT.

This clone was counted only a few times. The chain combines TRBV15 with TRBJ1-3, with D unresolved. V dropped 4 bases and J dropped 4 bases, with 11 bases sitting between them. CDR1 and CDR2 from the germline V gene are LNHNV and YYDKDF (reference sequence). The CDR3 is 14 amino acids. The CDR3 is CATSTHGHGNTIYF. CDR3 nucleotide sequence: TGTGCCACCAGCACCCATGGGCACGGAAACACCATATATTTT.

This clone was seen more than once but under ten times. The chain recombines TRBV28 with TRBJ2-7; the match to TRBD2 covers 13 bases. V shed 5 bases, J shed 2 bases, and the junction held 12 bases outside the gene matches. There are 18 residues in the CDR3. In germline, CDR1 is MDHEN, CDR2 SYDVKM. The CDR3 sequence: CASSPQWGTSGRAYEQYF. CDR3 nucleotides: TGTGCCAGCAGTCCCCAATGGGGAACTAGCGGGAGGGCCTACGAGCAGTACTTC.

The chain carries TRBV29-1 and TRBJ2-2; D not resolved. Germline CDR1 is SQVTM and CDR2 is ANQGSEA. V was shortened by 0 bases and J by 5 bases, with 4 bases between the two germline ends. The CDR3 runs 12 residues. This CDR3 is CSVEEKTGELFF. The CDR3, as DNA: TGCAGCGTTGAAGAGAAGACCGGGGAGCTGTTTTTT.